This T cell receptor (beta chain) originates from a study of CD8+ T cells in alopecia areata. Points from the study as a whole: Sequence data from scalp samples additionally include resident alphabeta T cells of normal skin. For lesional scalp, especially alopecia totalis/universalis, clonality was higher than in normal scalp.

V lost 5 bases, J lost 2 bases, and 12 bases lay in between. Germline values: CDR1 SQVTM, CDR2 ANQGSEA. The CDR3 runs 13 residues. TCR sequencing used cDNA made by reverse transcription of extracted RNA. TCRdb's table, derived via immunoSEQ multiplex PCR, lists solely in-frame clones and lacks some. This table holds 200,000 to 250,000 clones, under 60% found once. Treatment denoted: oral pan-JAK inhibitor, 5-10 mg twice daily. With respect to this clone: Its cognate antigen is unknown. The same CDR3 also results from other DNA sequences found in this sample.

The starting material was CD4+ T cells sorted from blood, obtained at week 4, from a patient treated with tofacitinib. The genes are TRBV29-1 and TRBJ1-1; the D gene is possibly TRBD1 (6 bases). The TCR was taken from a human donor with alopecia areata. Here the CDR3 reads CSVSRGANTEAFF. In DNA form, the CDR3 reads TGCAGCGTTTCCAGGGGTGCCAACACTGAAGCTTTCTTT.